This T cell receptor beta chain was retrieved from a study of T cells in Graves' hyperthyroidism and ophthalmopathy. Background on the study: Blood was drawn when the patient was first diagnosed and still untreated.

A note on this clonotype: What it binds is unknown.

TCR beta CDR3 regions were amplified from RNA. The TCR CDR3 was amplified in a first-round RT-PCR using the HTBI primer set. From the multiplex PCR reads, TCRdb called clonotypes with MiXCR, one entry per CDR3 protein. The profile shows under 350,000 distinct CDR3 sequences, 21% of them singletons. J lost 3 bases, V lost 3 bases, and 6 bases had no gene match. The CDR3 sequence is 15 residues long. Germline V gene data show CDR1 as GTSNPN and CDR2 as SVGIG (reference sequence). Whole-study results and caveats: Appearing also in blood were most of the thyroid clonotypes expanded above 0.001. Onset of ophthalmopathy came a median roughly 6 months after the model predicted it.

Researchers defined stable Graves' hyperthyroidism as no ophthalmopathy progression within 18 months. The J gene is TRBJ1-5, the V gene TRBV30, with 9 bases matching TRBD1. Sequenced input: blood. This sequence was found in a woman between 45 and 65 years old with Graves' hyperthyroidism. CDR3 sequence: CAWRFGQGPNQPQHF. CDR3 DNA sequence: TGTGCCTGGAGGTTCGGACAGGGGCCCAATCAGCCCCAGCATTTT.